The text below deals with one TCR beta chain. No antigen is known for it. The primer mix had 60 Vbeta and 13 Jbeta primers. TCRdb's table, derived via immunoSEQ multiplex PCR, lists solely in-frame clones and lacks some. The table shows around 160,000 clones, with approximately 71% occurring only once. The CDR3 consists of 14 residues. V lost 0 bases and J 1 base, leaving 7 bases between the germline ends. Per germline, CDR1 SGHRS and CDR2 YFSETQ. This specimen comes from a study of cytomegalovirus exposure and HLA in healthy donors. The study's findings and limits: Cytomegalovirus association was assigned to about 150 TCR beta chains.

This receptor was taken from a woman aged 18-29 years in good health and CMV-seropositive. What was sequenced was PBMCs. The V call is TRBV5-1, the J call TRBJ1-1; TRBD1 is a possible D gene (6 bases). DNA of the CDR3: TGCGCCAGCAGCTTGGTAGGGGGGAACACTGAAGCTTTCTTT. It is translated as CASSLVGGNTEAFF.